What follows is one TCR beta chain and its context. What it binds is unknown. This entry comes from a study of blood T cells in healthy people across ages. For the second PCR, which ran for roughly 7 to 11 cycles, a sample-barcoded 5' primer and a J-beta primer mix were used. A single record per CDR3 protein comes from TCRdb applying MiXCR to the 5' RACE reads. Of about 580,000 distinct CDR3 sequences listed, around half are singletons. Looked up from germline, CDR1 is DFQATT and CDR2 is SNEGSKA (reference sequence). The ends lost 1 base at V and 3 bases at J; junction bases unmatched: 10. The CDR3 covers 17 residues. Study-wide findings and caveats: Age brought a roughly linear fall in TCR beta diversity measured per million T cells. CMV status of donors was not determined, possibly confounding expanded clonotype changes.

This clonotype was obtained from an elderly man in good health. What was sequenced was blood. This chain joins TRBV20-1 and TRBJ2-1; 9 bases fit TRBD2. CDR3 DNA sequence: TGCAGTGCTAGAGTTGTACGAGCGGGGGGTATCTACAATGAGCAGTTCTTC. Its translation is CSARVVRAGGIYNEQFF.